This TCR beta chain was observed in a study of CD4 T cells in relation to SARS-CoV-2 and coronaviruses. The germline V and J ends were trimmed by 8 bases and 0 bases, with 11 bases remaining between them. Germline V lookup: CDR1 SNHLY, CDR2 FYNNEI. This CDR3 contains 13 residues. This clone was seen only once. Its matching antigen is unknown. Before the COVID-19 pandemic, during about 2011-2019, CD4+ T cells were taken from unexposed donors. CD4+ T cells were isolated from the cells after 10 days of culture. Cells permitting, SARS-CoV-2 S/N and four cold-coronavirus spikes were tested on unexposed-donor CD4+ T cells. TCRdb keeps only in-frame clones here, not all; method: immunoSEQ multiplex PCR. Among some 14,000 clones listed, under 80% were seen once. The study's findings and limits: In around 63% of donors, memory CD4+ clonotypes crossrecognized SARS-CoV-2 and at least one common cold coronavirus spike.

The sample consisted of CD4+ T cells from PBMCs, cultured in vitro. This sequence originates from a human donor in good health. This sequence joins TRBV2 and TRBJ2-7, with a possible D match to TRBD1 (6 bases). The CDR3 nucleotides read TGTGCCAGCCGAAGACAGGCCTCCTACGAGCAGTACTTC. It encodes CASRRQASYEQYF.